This passage covers 26 T cell receptor beta chains from one sample sequenced in a study of blood T cell repertoires in COVID-19. The protocol was immunoSEQ multiplex PCR, while the TCRdb copy is restricted to in-frame clones and leaves out a portion. The sample lists 110,000 to 150,000 clones; 88% were seen once. Sequencing was done on a sample of peripheral blood. The source is a woman aged 50 to 60 with acute or convalescent COVID-19.

The chain uses TRBV5-1 and TRBJ1-1; no clear D gene. The CDR3 extends over 15 amino acids. Germline V gene lookup returns CDR1 SGHRS and CDR2 YFSETQ. V shed 0 bases and J shed 0 bases, with 9 bases lying between them. CDR3 in amino acids: CASSLAPQVNTEAFF. The CDR3 nucleotides read TGCGCCAGCAGCTTGGCCCCCCAGGTGAACACTGAAGCTTTCTTT.

The CDR3 DNA sequence: TGTGCCAGCAGCCAAGGTGCCGGGGGGGTCAGCTACGAGCAGTACTTC. It codes for CASSQGAGGVSYEQYF. This chain connects TRBV3-1 (or the pseudogene TRBV3-2) to TRBJ2-7; 8 nucleotides agree with TRBD2. The CDR3 is 16 residues long. Trimming cost V 1 base and J 3 bases; bases outside gene matches: 8. Germline loops: CDR1 LGHDT, CDR2 YNNKEL (reference sequence).

In DNA form, the CDR3 reads TGTGCCAGCAGCTTAACAGGGATATTGACTGAAGCTTTCTTT. It specifies CASSLTGILTEAFF. V is TRBV7-9 and J is TRBJ1-1; tentatively, D is TRBD1 (6 bases). Trimming left V 2 bases short and J 5 bases short, with 12 bases between. The CDR3 is 14 amino acids. Germline CDR1 and CDR2: SEHNR and FQNEAQ (reference sequence).

The chain is built from TRBV29-1 and TRBJ2-5, with 9 bases matching TRBD2. Germline V gives CDR1 SQVTM, CDR2 ANQGSEA. The CDR3 totals 13 residues. V lost 6 bases, J lost 2 bases, and 4 bases stayed unmatched. The DNA for the CDR3 is TGCAGCGTACCAACTAGCGGGCAAGAGACCCAGTACTTC. Its protein is CSVPTSGQETQYF. Filled out from reference TRBV29-1 and TRBJ2-5, the complete variable domain reads SAVISQKPSRDICQRGTSLTIQCQVDSQVTMMFWYRQQPGQSLTLIATANQGSEATYESGFVIDKFPISRPNLTFSTLTVSNMSPEDSSIYLCSVPTSGQETQYFGPGTRLLVL.

The chain recombines TRBV5-4 with TRBJ2-1, with 9 bases matching TRBD2. V was pared by 4 bases and J by 4 bases, with 9 bases of the junction left unmatched. Germline V CDR1 and CDR2: SGHNT, YYREEE (reference sequence). The CDR3 runs 16 residues. CDR3 protein: CASSDKTSGGYNEQFF. For the CDR3, the DNA is TGTGCCAGCAGCGATAAGACTAGCGGTGGATACAATGAGCAGTTCTTC.

This clone was seen just once. The genes are TRBV7-9 and TRBJ1-2; D might be TRBD1 (5 bases). Trimming took 6 bases from V and 0 from J, leaving 14 bases between them. From germline, CDR1 is SEHNR and CDR2 FQNEAQ (reference sequence). The CDR3 loop spans 15 amino acids. This CDR3 reads CASSLRGVANYGYTF. The CDR3 DNA reads TGTGCCAGCAGTCTCCGGGGGGTAGCTAACTATGGCTACACCTTC.

The genes are TRBV5-4 and TRBJ1-2, with D possibly matching TRBD1 (5 bases). The CDR3 is 16 amino acids. With 2 bases removed from V and 2 bases from J, the gap between germline ends came to 16 bases. Germline CDR1 is SGHNT and CDR2 is YYREEE (reference sequence). The CDR3 bases are TGTGCCAGCAGCTTCTTCAGGGAAGATTTAAACTATGGCTACACCTTC. Translating it yields CASSFFREDLNYGYTF.

This sequence joins TRBV18 and TRBJ1-5, with 8 positions matching TRBD1. Germline CDR1 reads KGHSH; CDR2 reads LQKENI. Germline trimming cut 2 bases from V and 2 bases from J; bases unmatched to any gene: 20. The CDR3 extends over 21 amino acids. The CDR3 DNA reads as TGTGCCAGCTCACCATTTAGACTGAGGACAGGGTCGAATGAAGGCAATCAGCCCCAGCATTTT. Translated: CASSPFRLRTGSNEGNQPQHF.

This chain joins TRBV5-1 and TRBJ2-7; tentatively, D is TRBD1 (6 bases). Germline V CDR1 and CDR2: SGHRS, YFSETQ. This CDR3 is built from 15 residues. Trimming removed 0 bases from V and 5 bases from J, with 15 bases in between. CDR3 protein: CASSLARDNVDEQYF. The CDR3 nucleotides read TGCGCCAGCAGCTTGGCCAGGGACAATGTGGACGAGCAGTACTTC.

This chain uses TRBV27 with TRBJ1-1; TRBD1 matches 10 bases. CDR1 is MNHEY, CDR2 SMNVEV, per germline (reference sequence). The CDR3 is 15 residues long. The V segment lost 6 bases and the J segment 0 bases; nucleotides outside the gene matches: 4. The CDR3 DNA is TGTGCCAGCAGCCGAGGGACAGGGGTGAACACTGAAGCTTTCTTT. Residues: CASSRGTGVNTEAFF.

The J gene is TRBJ1-3, the V gene TRBV18; the D gene is possibly TRBD1 (5 bases). This CDR3 contains 16 residues. Trimming stripped 3 bases from V and 4 bases from J, with 16 bases between. The germline V gene encodes CDR1 KGHSH and CDR2 LQKENI. CDR3 DNA sequence: TGTGCCAGCTCACCCATGGGCAGGGTCTCAGGAAACACCATATATTTT. The encoded protein is CASSPMGRVSGNTIYF.

The CDR3 DNA is TGTGCCAGTAGTAGGGGGACAGGGGCCTACGAGCAGTACTTC. It encodes CASSRGTGAYEQYF. The chain has TRBV19 and TRBJ2-7; 10 bases fit TRBD1. CDR3 length equals 14 residues. Trimming removed 4 bases from V and 2 bases from J; junction bases left unmatched: 2. The germline gives CDR1 LNHDA, CDR2 SQIVND (reference sequence). The full variable domain, in which reference TRBV19 and TRBJ2-7 provide the parts outside the CDR3, is DGGITQSPKYLFRKEGQNVTLSCEQNLNHDAMYWYRQDPGQGLRLIYYSQIVNDFQKGDIAEGYSVSREKKESFPLTVTSAQKNPTAFYLCASSRGTGAYEQYFGPGTRLTVT.

V usage is TRBV6-5 and J usage is TRBJ2-3; D unclear. The CDR3 is 13 amino acids. Germline V gives CDR1 MNHEY, CDR2 SVGAGI. V gave up 2 bases and J gave up 6 bases, with 9 bases separating them. The CDR3 reads CASSYVARDTQYF. CDR3 nucleotides: TGTGCCAGCAGTTACGTGGCCAGGGATACGCAGTATTTT.

The V call is TRBV6-6, the J call TRBJ2-7; 13 nucleotides agree with TRBD2. V trimming: 5 bases; J trimming: 3 bases; junction bases outside the gene matches: 10. Per the germline V gene, CDR1 is MNHNY and CDR2 is SVGAGI (reference sequence). CDR3 length equals 17 residues. CDR3 sequence: CASSRSLRTSGSYEQYF. The CDR3 DNA sequence: TGTGCCAGCAGTCGATCCTTGAGGACTAGCGGGAGCTACGAGCAGTACTTC.

The chain has TRBV5-4 and TRBJ1-1; a possible D gene is TRBD1 (5 bases). V dropped 0 bases and J dropped 3 bases, with 15 bases sitting between them. CDR1 is SGHNT, CDR2 YYREEE, per germline (reference sequence). This CDR3 comprises 16 residues. For the CDR3, the DNA is TGTGCCAGCAGCTTGGATTTCTCGACAGTGGACACTGAAGCTTTCTTT. Amino acids: CASSLDFSTVDTEAFF. Together with reference TRBV5-4 and TRBJ1-1, the CDR3 gives the full variable domain: ETGVTQSPTHLIKTRGQQVTLRCSSQSGHNTVSWYQQALGQGPQFIFQYYREEENGRGNFPPRFSGLQFPNYSSELNVNALELDDSALYLCASSLDFSTVDTEAFFGQGTRLTVV.

The chain is built from TRBV11-1 and TRBJ2-7; 9 bases map to TRBD2. With 4 bases clipped from V and 7 bases from J, the junction kept 14 bases outside the gene matches. This CDR3 has 16 amino acids. Germline loops: CDR1 SGHAT, CDR2 FQDESV (reference sequence). The CDR3 region is CASSYNRGGGAQEQYF. The CDR3 bases are TGTGCCAGCAGCTACAACCGCGGCGGGGGGGCGCAGGAGCAGTACTTC.

This chain joins TRBV6-2 or TRBV6-3 and TRBJ2-1; 13 bases agree with TRBD2. The CDR3 loop spans 18 amino acids. The V gene end was trimmed by 2 bases and the J gene end by 2 bases; junction bases not matched to a gene: 6. From germline, CDR1 is MNHEY and CDR2 SVGEGT. The CDR3 region has the DNA TGTGCCAGCAGTTACCCTCCACTAGCGGGAGGGCCCTACAATGAGCAGTTCTTC. Its translation: CASSYPPLAGGPYNEQFF.

The rearrangement links TRBV5-1 to TRBJ1-5; 10 positions agree with TRBD1. This CDR3 region has 16 residues. Germline V gives CDR1 SGHRS, CDR2 YFSETQ. J was trimmed by 8 bases and V by 5 bases; bases with no gene match: 13. The CDR3 reads CASRSGTGVPDEPQHF. Here the CDR3 DNA reads TGCGCCAGCAGATCCGGGACAGGGGTGCCGGATGAGCCCCAGCATTTT.

The V gene is TRBV4-1, the J gene TRBJ1-1, with 10 nucleotides matching TRBD1. The CDR3 is made up of 16 amino acids. Trimming at V came to 2 bases and at J to 1 base, leaving 4 bases not matched to a gene. Germline V gene sequence: CDR1 MGHRA, CDR2 YSYEKL. This chain's CDR3 is CASSQFRTGGNTEAFF. In nucleotides, the CDR3 is TGCGCCAGCAGCCAATTCCGGACAGGGGGGAACACTGAAGCTTTCTTT.

The chain combines TRBV15 with TRBJ1-1, with no clear D. The CDR3 runs to 15 residues. From germline, CDR1 is LNHNV and CDR2 YYDKDF (reference sequence). V lost 1 base to trimming and J lost 0 bases, with 9 bases between them. The DNA for the CDR3 is TGTGCCACCAGCAGAGGAACACATATGAACACTGAAGCTTTCTTT. As protein: CATSRGTHMNTEAFF.

J is TRBJ1-2 and V is TRBV28; TRBD1 aligns across 7 bases. V was pared by 6 bases and J by 2 bases, with 9 bases of the junction left unmatched. The CDR3 loop spans 15 amino acids. Germline V gene lookup returns CDR1 MDHEN and CDR2 SYDVKM. For the CDR3, the DNA is TGTGCCAGCAGGGTTCCGGGACAGACCAACTATGGCTACACCTTC. This encodes CASRVPGQTNYGYTF.

CDR3 region: CAWSVRGPHEQYF. The CDR3 region has the DNA TGTGCCTGGAGTGTCAGGGGGCCCCACGAGCAGTACTTC. This chain connects TRBV30 to TRBJ2-7, with 8 bases aligning to TRBD1. Germline CDR1 GTSNPN, CDR2 SVGIG (reference sequence). CDR3 length equals 13 residues. After removal of 0 bases from V and 5 bases from J, the junction contained 3 bases not matched to a gene.

The chain recombines TRBV5-1 with TRBJ2-1, with 8 bases fitting TRBD2. V shed 8 bases, J shed 6 bases, and the junction held 10 bases outside the gene matches. Germline CDR1 SGHRS, CDR2 YFSETQ. The CDR3 covers 14 residues. Here the CDR3 DNA reads TGCGCCAGTAAGCGGGAGTTGGAGGGCAATGAGCAGTTCTTC. It encodes CASKRELEGNEQFF.

This chain joins TRBV6-4 and TRBJ2-1; 9 bases fit TRBD2. V gave up 2 bases and J gave up 7 bases; unmatched junction bases: 3. Germline-derived CDR1 and CDR2 are MRHNA and SNTAGT. The CDR3 loop spans 14 amino acids. The CDR3 DNA reads as TGTGCCAGCAGTGACGGGGGACTAGCTAATGAGCAGTTCTTC. This gives the protein CASSDGGLANEQFF.

The rearrangement links TRBV12-3 or TRBV12-4 to TRBJ2-1; weak D call: TRBD1 (5 bases). The CDR3 is 13 amino acids. The V and J ends lost 3 bases and 9 bases respectively, with 12 bases between them. DNA for the CDR3: TGTGCCAGCAGTTTTGGGGCCCCCGGTGAGCAGTTCTTC. This encodes CASSFGAPGEQFF.

The chain recombines TRBV6-1 with TRBJ1-1; D is uncertain. The germline V gene encodes CDR1 MNHNS and CDR2 SASEGT. CDR3 length: 16 residues. Deletions cut 1 base from V and 5 bases from J, with 17 bases between. CDR3 nucleotide sequence: TGTGCCAGCAGTGAAGTGTTGCAGGCACCAGGTACTGAAGCTTTCTTT. It specifies CASSEVLQAPGTEAFF.